Sequencing of this TCR beta chain was carried out in a study of blood T cell repertoires in COVID-19. At the level of the study: The samples span acute and convalescent COVID-19 from the United States, Italy and Spain. Sources were T cells, B-cell-depleted T cells, or PBMCs; the material itself was cDNA or gDNA.

As handled by the study authors: Amplification with reference gene primers provided the estimates of nucleated cell counts. TCRdb's table, derived via immunoSEQ multiplex PCR, lists solely in-frame clones and lacks some. V, J and clone size reflect that table, while D and trimming were determined from the DNA. The top ten hold roughly 9.7% of the sample, which has roughly 63,000 clones, 65% to 80% seen once. Sequenced input: peripheral blood. The clonotype was recovered from a human donor in a cohort sampled during active COVID-19.

Here the CDR3 reads CASSSGQGGSSNTIYF. CDR3 DNA sequence: TGTGCCAGCAGCAGCGGACAGGGTGGCTCTTCCAACACCATATATTTT. The V call is TRBV5-5, the J call TRBJ1-3; 8 bases align to TRBD1. CDR1 and CDR2 (germline): SGHKS, YYEKEE (reference sequence). The CDR3 has 16 amino acids. Trimming took 4 bases from V and 7 from J; bases not matched to a gene: 13.